This T cell receptor (beta chain) was recorded in a study of tumor-infiltrating lymphocytes in localized non-small cell lung cancer. General study findings and limits: TCR sequencing covered a subset of patients with enough tissue. Each assay used a separate piece of the same tissue. Recurrence-free survival showed no association with tumor T-cell fraction.

Comment on this clone: The target antigen is unknown.

Germline CDR1 and CDR2: SGHAT and FQNNGV. The CDR3 extends over 13 amino acids. V lost 2 bases and J 4 bases, leaving 8 bases between the germline ends. Data came from immunoSEQ multiplex PCR; TCRdb stores just in-frame clones and leaves some out. The repertoire holds about 5,500 clones, about four fifths seen once, with about 9.1% in the top ten. This TCR was sampled from a human donor with non-small cell lung cancer. Sequenced: lung tumor tissue. The gene calls are TRBV11-2 and TRBJ1-1; unclear D gene. CDR3 DNA: TGTGCCAGCAGCTTAAATTCCGGCACTGAAGCTTTCTTT. This encodes CASSLNSGTEAFF.